The 11 T cell receptor beta chains reported below all come from one sample, sequenced in a study of T cells after yellow fever vaccination. TCRdb passed the 5' RACE reads through MiXCR, listing each CDR3 protein once. Among a few hundred thousand distinct CDR3 sequences listed, approximately 4.2% were seen once. The sample was PBMCs, taken 5 days after the yellow fever booster vaccination. These receptors originate from a man between 18 and 29 years old who received the YFV17D yellow fever vaccine.

The CDR3 nucleotides are TGCGCCAGCAGCTGGGGCAGGCCCGGAGGGGAGCAGTACGTC. As protein: CASSWGRPGGEQYV. The chain recombines TRBV5-1 with TRBJ2-7; TRBD2 might be the D (6 bases). The ends were cut back, 3 bases at V and 7 bases at J, with 17 bases in the middle. CDR3 length: 14 amino acids. CDR1 is SGHRS, CDR2 YFSETQ, per germline.

V gene TRBV6-2 or TRBV6-3 combines with J gene TRBJ2-3; D is perhaps TRBD2 (6 bases). Trimming removed 2 bases at V and 5 bases at J, with 11 bases between. This CDR3 contains 14 residues. CDR1 is MNHEY and CDR2 is SVGEGT in the germline V gene. In DNA, the CDR3 is TGTGCCAGCAGTTACCGGCGGGGATTAGATACGCAGTATTTT. It specifies CASSYRRGLDTQYF.

This clonotype was seen more than once but under ten times. The chain links TRBV9 to TRBJ2-2; weak D call: TRBD2 (5 bases). The CDR3 sequence is 14 residues long. Per germline, CDR1 SGDLS and CDR2 YYNGEE. Between the trimmed V and J ends, which lost 3 bases and 6 bases, there was a span of 12 bases. The CDR3 protein is CASSAPVASGELFF. CDR3 bases: TGTGCCAGCAGCGCTCCCGTAGCGTCCGGGGAGCTGTTTTTT.

This clonotype was picked up a small number of times. This chain uses TRBV6-6 with TRBJ2-1; 7 bases agree with TRBD2. This CDR3 has 14 amino acids. Germline loops: CDR1 MNHNY, CDR2 SVGAGI (reference sequence). Unmatched junction bases numbered 9, after V lost 8 bases and J lost 5 bases. This CDR3 is CASGSAGVDNEQFF. In nucleotides, the CDR3 is TGTGCCAGCGGATCGGCGGGGGTCGACAATGAGCAGTTCTTC.

The chain recombines TRBV20-1 with TRBJ2-7; 9 bases are a match to TRBD2. CDR1 and CDR2 from the germline V gene are DFQATT and SNEGSKA (reference sequence). V was clipped by 6 bases and J by 3 bases; unmatched bases: 12. The CDR3 is made up of 15 amino acids. The DNA for the CDR3 is TGCAGTGCCACCTACCGTGGCGGGGGGGGCTACGAGCAGTACTTC. Translating gives CSATYRGGGGYEQYF.

This clonotype was found a few times. The rearrangement links TRBV9 to TRBJ2-1, with 8 positions matching TRBD2. The germline V gene has CDR1 SGDLS and CDR2 YYNGEE. Losses at the gene ends were 0 bases for V and 5 bases for J; bases not matched to a gene: 4. CDR3 size: 15 residues. The CDR3: CASSVVSGDDNEQFF. CDR3 DNA sequence: TGTGCCAGCAGCGTAGTTAGCGGGGACGACAATGAGCAGTTCTTC.

This rearrangement joins TRBV12-3 or TRBV12-4 to TRBJ2-5; 8 bases align to TRBD1. CDR3 length equals 13 residues. The ends lost 8 bases at V and 5 bases at J; junction bases unmatched: 7. The CDR3: CASGDRGVETQYF. The CDR3 nucleotides read TGTGCCAGCGGAGACAGGGGCGTCGAGACCCAGTACTTC.

CDR3 loop: CASSLGAPGTGRYEQYF. In DNA, the CDR3 is TGCGCCAGCAGCTTGGGTGCCCCCGGGACAGGACGCTACGAGCAGTACTTC. V is TRBV5-1 and J is TRBJ2-7; TRBD1 agrees at 8 bases. The CDR3 runs to 17 residues. CDR1 is SGHRS and CDR2 is YFSETQ in the germline V gene. Unmatched junction bases numbered 11, after V lost 0 bases and J lost 3 bases. Complete variable domain (other parts from reference TRBV5-1 and TRBJ2-7): KAGVTQTPRYLIKTRGQQVTLSCSPISGHRSVSWYQQTPGQGLQFLFEYFSETQRNKGNFPGRFSGRQFSNSRSEMNVSTLELGDSALYLCASSLGAPGTGRYEQYFGPGTRLTVT.

V and J are TRBV7-3 and TRBJ1-3; D is undetermined. The ends were cut back, 0 bases at V and 0 bases at J, with 3 bases in the middle. This CDR3 region has 14 residues. Germline lookup yields CDR1 SGHTA and CDR2 FQGTGA. The CDR3 reads CASSLTSSGNTIYF. In DNA, the CDR3 is TGTGCCAGCAGCTTAACGAGCTCTGGAAACACCATATATTTT.

This clonotype appeared a few times. V gene TRBV7-2 combines with J gene TRBJ2-2; 11 bases line up with TRBD1. This CDR3 is 15 amino acids long. Losses at the gene ends were 6 bases for V and 5 bases for J; bases not matched to a gene: 5. CDR1 and CDR2 from the germline V gene are SGHTA and FQGNSA. CDR3 protein: CASRDRGRWTGELFF. CDR3 coding DNA: TGTGCCAGCAGGGACAGGGGGCGGTGGACCGGGGAGCTGTTTTTT.

V usage is TRBV6-5 and J usage is TRBJ2-4; no clear D gene. The CDR3 loop spans 14 amino acids. CDR1 and CDR2 from the germline V gene are MNHEY and SVGAGI. Deletions cut 11 bases from V and 0 bases from J, with 14 bases between. The DNA for the CDR3 is TGTGCCGACCGACTGATAATAGCCAAAAACATTCAGTACTTC. This encodes CADRLIIAKNIQYF.